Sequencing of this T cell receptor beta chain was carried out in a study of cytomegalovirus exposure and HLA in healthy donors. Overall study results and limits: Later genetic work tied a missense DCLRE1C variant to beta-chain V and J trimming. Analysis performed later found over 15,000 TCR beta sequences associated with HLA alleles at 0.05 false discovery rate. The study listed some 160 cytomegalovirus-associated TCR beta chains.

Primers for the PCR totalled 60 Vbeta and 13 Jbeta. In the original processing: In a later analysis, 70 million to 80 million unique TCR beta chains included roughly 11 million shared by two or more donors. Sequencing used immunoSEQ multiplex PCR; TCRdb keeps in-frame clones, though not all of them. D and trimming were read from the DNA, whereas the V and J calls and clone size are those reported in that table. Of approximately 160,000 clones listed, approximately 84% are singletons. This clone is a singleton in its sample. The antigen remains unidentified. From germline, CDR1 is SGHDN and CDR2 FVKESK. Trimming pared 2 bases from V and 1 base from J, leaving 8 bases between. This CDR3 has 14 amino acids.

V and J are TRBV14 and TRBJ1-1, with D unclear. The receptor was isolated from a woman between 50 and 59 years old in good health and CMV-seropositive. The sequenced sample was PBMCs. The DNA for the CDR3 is TGTGCCAGCAGCCAATCACATTCGAACACTGAAGCTTTCTTT. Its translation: CASSQSHSNTEAFF.